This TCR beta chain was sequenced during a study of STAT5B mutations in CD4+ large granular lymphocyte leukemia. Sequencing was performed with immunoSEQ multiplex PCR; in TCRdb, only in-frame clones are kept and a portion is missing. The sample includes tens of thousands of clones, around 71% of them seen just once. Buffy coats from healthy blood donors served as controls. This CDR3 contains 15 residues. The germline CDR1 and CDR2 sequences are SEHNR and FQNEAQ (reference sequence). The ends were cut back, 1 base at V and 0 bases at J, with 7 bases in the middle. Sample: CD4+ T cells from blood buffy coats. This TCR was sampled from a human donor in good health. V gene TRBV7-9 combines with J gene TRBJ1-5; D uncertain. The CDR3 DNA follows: TGTGCCAGCAGCTTAGGAGGGAATAGCAATCAGCCCCAGCATTTT. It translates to CASSLGGNSNQPQHF. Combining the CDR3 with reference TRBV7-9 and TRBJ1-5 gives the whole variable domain DTGVSQNPRHKITKRGQNVTFRCDPISEHNRLYWYRQTLGQGPEFLTYFQNEAQLEKSRLLSDRFSAERPKGSFSTLEIQRTEQGDSAMYLCASSLGGNSNQPQHFGDGTRLSIL.